This TCR beta chain appears in the sequencing data of a study of shared clonotypes between healthy human individuals. Study conclusions and caveats: Memory subsets generally showed smaller estimated richness than naive subsets did. Donor scarcity curtailed the genetic and exposure-history diversity represented herein.

Generated by immunoSEQ multiplex PCR, the TCRdb table keeps only in-frame clones and is missing some. The data show roughly 700,000 clones, with 90% seen just once and about 33% held by the top ten. A remark on this clone: Its antigen remains unidentified.

V lost 5 bases and J 9 bases, leaving 20 bases between the germline ends. CDR1 SEHNR and CDR2 FQNEAQ come from the germline V gene (reference sequence). This CDR3 has 15 amino acids. Healthy HIV-negative adults with no recent acute infections or vaccinations were recruited as donors. The sequenced material came from memory CD8+ T cells from PBMCs. Subset meaning: CD45RO+ cells pooled with CCR7-negative TemRA cells. The chain uses TRBV7-9 and TRBJ2-1; D tentatively fits TRBD1 or TRBD2 (5 bases each). The sequence was collected from a man aged 18 to 35 in good health. Some clones in this sample may be carry-over from other donors' samples. In nucleotides, the CDR3 is TGTGCCAGCAGCCCCCCGGGGCCCTTGGCTTTTGAGCAGTTCTTC. Amino acid sequence: CASSPPGPLAFEQFF.